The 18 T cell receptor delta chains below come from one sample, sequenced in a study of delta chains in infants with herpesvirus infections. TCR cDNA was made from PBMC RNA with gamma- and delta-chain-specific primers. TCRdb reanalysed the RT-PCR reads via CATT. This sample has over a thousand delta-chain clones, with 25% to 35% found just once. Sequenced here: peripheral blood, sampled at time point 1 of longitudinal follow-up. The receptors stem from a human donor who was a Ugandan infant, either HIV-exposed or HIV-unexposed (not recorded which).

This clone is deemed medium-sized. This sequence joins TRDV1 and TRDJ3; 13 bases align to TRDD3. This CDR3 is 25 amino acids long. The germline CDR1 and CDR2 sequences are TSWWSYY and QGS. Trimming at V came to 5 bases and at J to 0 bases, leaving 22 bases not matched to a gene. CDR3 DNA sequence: TGTGCTCTTGGGCCGACCGACCCCCAGGATCTACTGGGGGATACGAGCTCCTGGGACACCCGACAGATGTTTTTC. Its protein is CALGPTDPQDLLGDTSSWDTRQMFF.

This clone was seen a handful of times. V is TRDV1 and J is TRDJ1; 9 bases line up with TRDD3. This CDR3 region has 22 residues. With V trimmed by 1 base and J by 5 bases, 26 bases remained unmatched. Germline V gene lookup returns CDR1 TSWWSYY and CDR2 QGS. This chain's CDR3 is CALGEPPGSPILGDHSGDKLIF. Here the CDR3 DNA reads TGTGCTCTTGGGGAACCCCCCGGGTCCCCCATACTGGGGGACCATTCAGGGGATAAACTCATCTTT.

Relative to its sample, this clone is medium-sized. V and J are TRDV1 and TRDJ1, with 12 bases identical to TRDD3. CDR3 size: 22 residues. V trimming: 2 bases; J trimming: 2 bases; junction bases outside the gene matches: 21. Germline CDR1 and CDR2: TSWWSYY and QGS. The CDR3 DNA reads TGTGCTCTTGGGGAAGGGGCCTTCCTACGTCCCACTGGGGGATACAAGACCGATAAACTCATCTTT. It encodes CALGEGAFLRPTGGYKTDKLIF.

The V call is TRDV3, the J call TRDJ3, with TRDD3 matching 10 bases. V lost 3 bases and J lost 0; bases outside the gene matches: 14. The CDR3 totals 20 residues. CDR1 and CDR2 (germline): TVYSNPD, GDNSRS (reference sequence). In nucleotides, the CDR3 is TGTGCCTTCTGGGGGATAGTACCACACAATACCTCCTGGGACACCCGACAGATGTTTTTC. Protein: CAFWGIVPHNTSWDTRQMFF. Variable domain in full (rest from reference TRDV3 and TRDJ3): CDKVTQSSPDQTVASGSEVVLLCTYDTVYSNPDLFWYRIRPDYSFQFVFYGDNSRSEGADFTQGRFSVKHILTQKAFHLVISPVRTEDSATYYCAFWGIVPHNTSWDTRQMFFGTGIKLFVEP.

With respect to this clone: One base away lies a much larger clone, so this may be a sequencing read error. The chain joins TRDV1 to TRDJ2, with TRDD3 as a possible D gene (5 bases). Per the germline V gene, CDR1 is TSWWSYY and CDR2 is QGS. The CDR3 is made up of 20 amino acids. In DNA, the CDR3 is TGTGCTCGTGGGGAACTAAGCGATTGCGGGATTCAAGCTTTGACAGCACAACTCTTCTTT. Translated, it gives CARGELSDCGIQALTAQLFF.

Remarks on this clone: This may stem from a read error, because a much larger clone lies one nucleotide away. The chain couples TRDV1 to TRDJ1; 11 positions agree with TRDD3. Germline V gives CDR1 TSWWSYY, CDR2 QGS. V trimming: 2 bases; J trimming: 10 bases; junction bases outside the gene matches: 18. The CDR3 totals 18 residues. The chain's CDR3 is CALGERLGTGGYHRRLIF. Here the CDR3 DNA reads TGTGCTCTTGGGGAAAGACTTGGTACTGGGGGATATCACCGTAGACTCATCTTT.

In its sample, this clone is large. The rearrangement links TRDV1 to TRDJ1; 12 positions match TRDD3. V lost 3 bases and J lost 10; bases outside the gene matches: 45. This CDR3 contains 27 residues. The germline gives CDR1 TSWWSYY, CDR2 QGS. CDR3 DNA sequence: TGTGCTCTTGGGGACTTATTATTCCGCGATCGGTACTGGGGGATACCGTCCAGTACCGATCGCGGGGGAGGACTCATCTTT. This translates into CALGDLLFRDRYWGIPSSTDRGGGLIF.

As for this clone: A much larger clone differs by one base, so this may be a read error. The CDR3 DNA is TGTGCCCTCTCAGGATTGAGGGTATGGGGGACCAGCGAGGGGTACACCGATAAACTCATCTTT. Translated: CALSGLRVWGTSEGYTDKLIF. The V call is TRDV3, the J call TRDJ1; 7 bases are a match to TRDD3. Germline CDR1 and CDR2: TVYSNPD and GDNSRS (reference sequence). V lost 5 bases and J lost 0; bases outside the gene matches: 30. The CDR3 loop spans 21 amino acids.

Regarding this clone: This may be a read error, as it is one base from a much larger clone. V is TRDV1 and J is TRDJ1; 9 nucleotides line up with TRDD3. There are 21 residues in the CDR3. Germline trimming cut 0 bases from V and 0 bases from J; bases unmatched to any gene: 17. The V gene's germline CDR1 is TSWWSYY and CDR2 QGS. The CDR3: CALGELFPRGYAVGYTDKLIF. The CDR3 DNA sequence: TGTGCTCTTGGGGAACTATTCCCCCGGGGATACGCGGTAGGGTACACCGATAAACTCATCTTT.

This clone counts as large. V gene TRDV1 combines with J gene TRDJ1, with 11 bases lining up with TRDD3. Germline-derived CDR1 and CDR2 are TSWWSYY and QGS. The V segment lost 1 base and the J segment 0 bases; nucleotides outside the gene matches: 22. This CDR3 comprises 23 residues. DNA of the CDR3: TGTGCTCTTGGGGAACCATTCTTCTCGTACTGGGGGATAGGAGGTGGGTACACCGATAAACTCATCTTT. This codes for CALGEPFFSYWGIGGGYTDKLIF.

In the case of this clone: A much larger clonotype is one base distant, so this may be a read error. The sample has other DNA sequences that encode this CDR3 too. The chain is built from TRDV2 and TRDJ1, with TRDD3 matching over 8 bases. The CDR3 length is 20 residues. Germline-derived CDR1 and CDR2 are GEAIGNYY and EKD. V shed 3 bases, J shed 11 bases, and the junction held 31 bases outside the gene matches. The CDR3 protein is CACDPVEMRTGGPPLQGLIF. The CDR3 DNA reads TGTGCCTGTGACCCCGTTGAGATGCGTACTGGGGGGCCTCCCCTTCAGGGGCTCATCTTT.

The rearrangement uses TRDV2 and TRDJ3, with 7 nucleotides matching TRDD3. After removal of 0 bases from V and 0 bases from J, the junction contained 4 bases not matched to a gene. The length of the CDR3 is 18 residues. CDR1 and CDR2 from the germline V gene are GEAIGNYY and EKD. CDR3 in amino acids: CACDTVWGYSWDTRQMFF. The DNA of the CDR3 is TGTGCCTGTGACACCGTTTGGGGATACTCCTGGGACACCCGACAGATGTTTTTC.

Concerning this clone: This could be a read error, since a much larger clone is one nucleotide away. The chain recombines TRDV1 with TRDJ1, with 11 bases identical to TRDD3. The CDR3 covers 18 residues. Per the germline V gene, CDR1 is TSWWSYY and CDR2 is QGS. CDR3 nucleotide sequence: TGTGCTCGTGGGGAAAGACTTGGTACTGGGGGATATCACCTTAGACTCATCTTT. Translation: CARGERLGTGGYHLRLIF.

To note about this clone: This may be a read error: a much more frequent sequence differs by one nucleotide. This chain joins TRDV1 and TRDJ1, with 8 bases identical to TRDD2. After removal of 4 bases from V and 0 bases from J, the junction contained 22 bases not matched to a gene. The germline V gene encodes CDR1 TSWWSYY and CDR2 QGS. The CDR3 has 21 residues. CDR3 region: CALGAHFLRRGFGLNTDKLIF. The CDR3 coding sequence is TGTGCTCTTGGGGCCCACTTCCTACGGCGGGGATTCGGCCTTAACACCGATAAACTCATCTTT.

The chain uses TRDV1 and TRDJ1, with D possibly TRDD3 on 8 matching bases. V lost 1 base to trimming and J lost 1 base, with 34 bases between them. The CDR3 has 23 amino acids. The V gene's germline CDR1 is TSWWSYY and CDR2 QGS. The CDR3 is CALGERAFLPLLNGGFCTDKLIF. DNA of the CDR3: TGTGCTCTTGGGGAACGAGCCTTCCTCCCACTGCTTAATGGGGGATTCTGCACCGATAAACTCATCTTT.

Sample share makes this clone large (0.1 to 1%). The DNA of the CDR3 is TGTGCCTGTGACACTACTGGGGGGCCTAGCTCCTGGGACACCCGACAGATGTTTTTC. It encodes CACDTTGGPSSWDTRQMFF. The chain combines TRDV2 with TRDJ3, with 8 positions matching TRDD3. V lost 1 base and J lost 0; bases outside the gene matches: 7. The CDR3 is 19 amino acids. Germline V gene sequence: CDR1 GEAIGNYY, CDR2 EKD.

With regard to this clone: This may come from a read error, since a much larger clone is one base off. The CDR3 reads CALGDPWLPHTGSTFYTDKLIF. The CDR3 DNA reads TGTGCTCTTGGCGACCCTTGGCTACCACATACTGGGTCGACCTTTTACACCGATAAACTCATCTTT. The chain combines TRDV1 with TRDJ1, with D possibly being TRDD3 (6 bases). Germline assignment: CDR1 TSWWSYY and CDR2 QGS. This CDR3 has 22 residues. The germline V and J ends were trimmed by 6 bases and 0 bases, with 35 bases remaining between them.

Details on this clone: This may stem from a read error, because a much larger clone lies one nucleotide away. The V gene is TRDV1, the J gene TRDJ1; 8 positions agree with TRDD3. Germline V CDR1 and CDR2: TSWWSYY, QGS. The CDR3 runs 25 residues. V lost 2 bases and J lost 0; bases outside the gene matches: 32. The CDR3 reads CALGEDPGHRPSILYGGFYTDKLIF. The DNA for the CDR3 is TGTGCTCTTGGGGAAGATCCGGGGCACCGTCCGTCCATACTTTATGGGGGATTTTACACCGATAAACTCATCTTT.